These T cell receptor beta chains were read from a single sample in a study of blood T cell repertoires in COVID-19. TCRdb's table, derived via immunoSEQ multiplex PCR, lists solely in-frame clones and lacks some. Among approximately 170,000 clones listed, approximately 86% were seen once. Material: peripheral blood. These TCRs come from a man in his forties or fifties with active or convalescent COVID-19. Both conserved end residues are part of each CDR3. The order of the fields is V gene, D gene, J gene, CDR3 protein. The D gene is left open where the match is weak.

TRBV3-1/TRBV3-2	TRBD1	TRBJ1-6	CASSQGRLGTGPHVYNSPLHF
TRBV18	-	TRBJ2-2	CASSPADRTGELFF
TRBV9	-	TRBJ2-1	CASSEPPYNEQFF
TRBV14	TRBD2	TRBJ2-5	CASSQRYTVRWWGGETQYF
TRBV11-1	TRBD1	TRBJ2-5	CASSSGPGQGETQYF
TRBV30	-	TRBJ2-5	CAWSVLGLQETQYF
TRBV25-1	TRBD1	TRBJ1-2	CASSDPLADREESYGYTF
TRBV5-1	-	TRBJ1-5	CASSSYQGQPQHF
TRBV19	TRBD2	TRBJ2-5	CASGPAGAETQYF
TRBV19	-	TRBJ1-2	CASSHLPGQRYNYGYTF
TRBV4-2	TRBD2	TRBJ2-2	CASSRNLAGTSNTGELFF
TRBV9	-	TRBJ1-3	CASSVNQGLSDTIYF
TRBV19	-	TRBJ2-7	CASSIVGAGIYEQYF
TRBV14	-	TRBJ1-4	CASSQVREKLFF
TRBV5-4	-	TRBJ2-2	CASSFQLVSGELFF
TRBV28	TRBD1	TRBJ1-2	CASSPDRKYGYTF
TRBV7-4	-	TRBJ2-7	CASSFGGTRDEIYEQYF
TRBV10-3	-	TRBJ2-7	CAISEIEGEQYF
TRBV7-3	TRBD1	TRBJ2-1	CASSSQQGAHNEQFF
TRBV5-6	-	TRBJ1-6	CASSLGWGSPNSPLHF
TRBV5-4	TRBD2	TRBJ2-1	CASSLGASGSHNEQFF
TRBV19	TRBD2	TRBJ2-5	CASSTTSDQETQYF
TRBV30	-	TRBJ2-7	CAWRAGGGNYEQYF
TRBV30	-	TRBJ1-4	CAWSWTPSTNEKLFF
TRBV14	TRBD2	TRBJ2-5	CASSRLGLAEETQYF
TRBV14	-	TRBJ1-2	CASSQDSLRGGYTF
TRBV19	-	TRBJ2-7	CASSINRDRYEQYF
TRBV18	-	TRBJ2-3	CASSPYSGENTDTQYF
TRBV4-1	-	TRBJ1-1	CASSQDLTASLNTEAFF
TRBV11-2	TRBD1	TRBJ2-6	CASSLRGPGANVLTF
TRBV6-5	TRBD1	TRBJ2-5	CASSFGTDQETQYF
TRBV7-6	-	TRBJ2-4	CASSLYASSGNIQYF
TRBV4-1	TRBD2	TRBJ2-2	CASSQAGYRAGVAGELFF
TRBV27	TRBD2	TRBJ2-3	CASSFPGLAGGSDTQYF